Sequencing of this TCR beta chain was carried out in a study of T cell repertoires in cytomegalovirus infection. Across the whole study: Indications came from public TCR beta signatures; they pointed to CMV infection and to a matching HLA type. Whole-study results and caveats: HLA-C-restricted CMV clonotypes gave the most frequent clonotype in two of eight donors.

CDR3 length: 15 residues. The ends were cut back, 0 bases at V and 5 bases at J, with 12 bases in the middle. CDR1 and CDR2 from the germline V gene are SNHLY and FYNNEI. This clonotype was seen ten or more times. The target antigen is unknown. MiXCR was run by TCRdb on the reads, yielding one entry per CDR3 protein. Seen here are over 200,000 distinct CDR3 sequences, around 15% observed once, and the top ten hold around 8.1%. The sample taken for sequencing was PBMCs. The V gene is TRBV2, the J gene TRBJ2-3, with a possible D match to TRBD2 (5 bases). This receptor was taken from a human donor in good health (CMV status not recorded). Some clones in this sample may be carry-over from other donors' samples. CDR3 nucleotide sequence: TGTGCCAGCAGTGAAGCGCTCCCTCGGGGAGATACGCAGTATTTT. Protein product: CASSEALPRGDTQYF.